This T cell receptor beta chain was identified during a study of cytomegalovirus exposure and HLA in healthy donors. The method was immunoSEQ multiplex PCR; TCRdb's version includes in-frame clones alone and lacks a portion of them. The table lists over 150,000 clones, about nine tenths of them singletons. Germline CDR1 and CDR2: MGHRA and YSYEKL. V trimming: 3 bases; J trimming: 2 bases; junction bases outside the gene matches: 7. This CDR3 is built from 15 residues. The V and J genes are TRBV4-1 and TRBJ2-7, with 7 bases identical to TRBD2. Material: PBMCs. This receptor was identified in a woman aged 18-29 years in good health and CMV-seropositive. The CDR3 protein is CASSHPPGRAYEQYF. The CDR3 region has the DNA TGCGCCAGCAGCCACCCCCCGGGGAGGGCCTACGAGCAGTACTTC.